This TCR beta chain appears in the sequencing data of a study of long-term antiretroviral therapy in people with HIV. Study-level results: In HIV, the repertoires covered a tighter span of CDR3 lengths than in controls. ART adherence was not documented, and neither viral resistance nor therapy changes had any data. Transplant-donor-level diversity was not reached after ART, though diversity increased.

As regards this clone: Its target is unknown.

The immunoSEQ assay was v3.0, run at survey level. Only in-frame clones appear in the TCRdb table, and some are missing; sequencing was by immunoSEQ multiplex PCR. Of 14,000 or so clones in the sample, about 86% were seen once. Samples held about 0.9-11 million cryopreserved PBMC, and DNA extraction followed. Trimming pared 3 bases from V and 7 bases from J, leaving 19 bases between. The CDR3 runs to 15 residues. CDR1 and CDR2 (germline): SGHDT, YYEEEE. V gene TRBV5-6 combines with J gene TRBJ1-2; TRBD1 is a possible D gene (6 bases). The sequence was collected from a man in his forties or fifties with HIV. The sequencing used unsorted PBMCs, collected just before starting antiretroviral therapy. The CDR3 bases are TGTGCCAGCAGCTATCAACAGGGAGCCCTGGGTGGCTACACCTTC. Its translation: CASSYQQGALGGYTF. The variable domain in full, completed from reference TRBV5-6 and TRBJ1-2, reads DAGVTQSPTHLIKTRGQQVTLRCSPKSGHDTVSWYQQALGQGPQFIFQYYEEEERQRGNFPDRFSGHQFPNYSSELNVNALLLGDSALYLCASSYQQGALGGYTFGSGTRLTVV.